This T cell receptor beta chain derives from a study of T cells in Graves' hyperthyroidism and ophthalmopathy. Study-level findings and limits: Before onset, ophthalmopathy was predicted by the model a median around 6 months earlier. Peripheral blood also featured most of the thyroid clonotypes expanded above 0.001.

CDR1 and CDR2 from the germline V gene are SGHAT and FQNNGV. There are 15 residues in the CDR3. With V trimmed by 5 bases and J by 2 bases, 8 bases remained unmatched. Graves' hyperthyroidism is called stable when ophthalmopathy does not progress within 18 months. Thyroid ultrasound and orbital computed tomography, with clinical symptoms and serum thyroxine and TRAb, informed diagnoses. This clonotype has at least ten counts. What it recognizes is unknown. It was RNA transcripts that yielded the amplified TCR beta CDR3 regions. With the HTBI primer set, the TCR CDR3 went through a first round of RT-PCR. TCRdb re-derived calls from the multiplex PCR reads in MiXCR, one entry per CDR3 protein. This sample yields about 740,000 distinct CDR3 sequences, of which approximately 15% are seen a single time; roughly 10% belongs to the top ten.

This TCR derives from a woman between 18 and 29 years old with Graves' hyperthyroidism. V is TRBV11-2 and J is TRBJ1-1; TRBD1 matches at 7 bases. The sample taken for sequencing was blood. The CDR3 nucleotides read TGTGCCAGCAGCCGAGGCGGAGGGGGCAACACTGAAGCTTTCTTT. Amino acid sequence: CASSRGGGGNTEAFF.